This T cell receptor beta chain is from a study of shared clonotypes between healthy human individuals. Notes on the study in general: Rarefaction revealed incomplete sorted-subset sequencing despite large depth. Only blood was sampled; tissue repertoires likely differ.

V lost 6 bases, J lost 4 bases, and 7 bases lay in between. Germline CDR1 and CDR2: MNHEY and SVGAGI. There are 11 residues in the CDR3. TCRdb's copy holds only in-frame clones and misses some; the assay was immunoSEQ multiplex PCR. This table holds 2 million to 3 million clones, over 85% found once. The count of this clone is one. The antigen remains unidentified. The genes are TRBV6-5 and TRBJ2-7; D gene ambiguous. This receptor was identified in a young man in good health. Some clones in this sample may be carry-over from other donors' samples. Sample: naive CD4+ T cells from PBMCs. Subset defined: CD45RA+ positively selected. CDR3 DNA: TGTGCCAGCAGGGGTTGGTACGAGCAGTACTTC. This codes for CASRGWYEQYF.